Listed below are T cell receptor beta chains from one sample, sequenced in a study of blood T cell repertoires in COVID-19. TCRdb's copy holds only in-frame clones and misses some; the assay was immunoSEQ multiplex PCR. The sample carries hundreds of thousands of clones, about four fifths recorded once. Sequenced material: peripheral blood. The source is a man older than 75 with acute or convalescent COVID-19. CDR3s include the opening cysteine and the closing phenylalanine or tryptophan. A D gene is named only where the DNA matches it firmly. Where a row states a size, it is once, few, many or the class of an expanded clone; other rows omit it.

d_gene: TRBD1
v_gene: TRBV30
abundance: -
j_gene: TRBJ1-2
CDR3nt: TGTGCCTGGAGTGCCGGGACAGGCCGTAACACCTTC
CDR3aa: CAWSAGTGRNTF

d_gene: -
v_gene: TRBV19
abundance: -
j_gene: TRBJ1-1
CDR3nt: TGTGCCAGTAGCCGTGACATCGGACTAGTCACTGAAGCTTTCTTT
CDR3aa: CASSRDIGLVTEAFF

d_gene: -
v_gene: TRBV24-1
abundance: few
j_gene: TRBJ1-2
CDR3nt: TGTGCCACCAGTGGAGAGGGCTATGGCTACACCTTC
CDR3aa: CATSGEGYGYTF

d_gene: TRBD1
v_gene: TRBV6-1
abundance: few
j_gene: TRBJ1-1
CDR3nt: TGTGCCAGCAGTGAACCGGGACAGGGGCGGCTAACTGAAGCTTTCTTT
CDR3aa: CASSEPGQGRLTEAFF

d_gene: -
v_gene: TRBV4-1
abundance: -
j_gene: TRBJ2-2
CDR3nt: TGCGCCAGCAGCCAAAAATGGGCAGCAGGGATCGCGAACACCGGGGAGCTGTTTTTT
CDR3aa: CASSQKWAAGIANTGELFF

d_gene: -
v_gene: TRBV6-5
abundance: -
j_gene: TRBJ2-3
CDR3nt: TGTGCCAGCATTCAGGAGGGGCTACCCACAGATACGCAGTATTTT
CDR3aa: CASIQEGLPTDTQYF

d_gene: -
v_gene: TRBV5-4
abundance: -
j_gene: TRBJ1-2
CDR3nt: TGTGCCAGCAGCCTACCTCGGGCAGGGTTAACCTATGGCTACACCTTC
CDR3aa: CASSLPRAGLTYGYTF

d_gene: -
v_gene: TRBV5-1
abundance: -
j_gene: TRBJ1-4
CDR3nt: TGCGCCAGCAGCTTGGTTGGGGCGGATAATGAAAAACTGTTTTTT
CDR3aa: CASSLVGADNEKLFF

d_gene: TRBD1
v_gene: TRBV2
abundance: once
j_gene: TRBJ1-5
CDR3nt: TGTGCCAGCAGCCCTGACAGGGGTAATCAGCCCCAGCATTTT
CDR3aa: CASSPDRGNQPQHF

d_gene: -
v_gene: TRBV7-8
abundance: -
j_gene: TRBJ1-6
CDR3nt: TGTGCCAGCAGCCCGGGGGGGGCAAGGGGTTCACCCCTCCACTTT
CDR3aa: CASSPGGARGSPLHF